This T cell receptor beta chain was sequenced during a study of T cells in Graves' hyperthyroidism and ophthalmopathy. Amplified TCR beta CDR3 regions came from RNA transcripts. When the TCR CDR3 underwent first-round RT-PCR, the HTBI primer set was used. MiXCR was run by TCRdb on the multiplex PCR reads, yielding one entry per CDR3 protein. The table records some 510,000 distinct CDR3 sequences, around 20% of them present only once. The table lists this clonotype with many counts. The antigen is not known. Study-wide results and caveats: From stable hyperthyroidism, ophthalmopathy was separated by a 13 V-J model.

Each patient was aged 18 to 65 and had newly diagnosed hyperthyroidism of under 2 months' duration. Uncontrolled infections, other autoimmune diseases, pregnancy or lactation led to exclusion of patients. It was approximately 9.7 ml of fresh peripheral blood that supplied the PBMCs. Sample: blood. The clonotype was recovered from a man aged 18 to 29 with Graves' hyperthyroidism.

The CDR3 sequence: CSARGANTEAFF. DNA for the CDR3: TGCAGTGCCCGGGGTGCGAACACTGAAGCTTTCTTT. The rearrangement uses TRBV20-1 and TRBJ1-1; D is unclear. Trimming removed 6 bases from V and 1 base from J, with 9 bases in between. The CDR3 is 12 residues long. Germline CDR1 is DFQATT and CDR2 is SNEGSKA (reference sequence).